This T cell receptor beta chain is drawn from a study of tissue T cells after allogeneic stem cell transplantation. Whole-study context: Viable blood and marrow gave sorted CD3+ T cells if numbers allowed. General study findings and limits: In patients and mice, blood and spleen missed much of tissue repertoire. Alloreactivity or antigen specificity of tissue TCRs was not determined; some clones might be host cells.

The method was immunoSEQ multiplex PCR; TCRdb's version includes in-frame clones alone and lacks a portion of them. The sample consists of tens of thousands of clones, over 75% of them appearing once. Trimming cost V 10 bases and J 5 bases; bases outside gene matches: 10. This CDR3 region has 13 residues. The V gene's germline CDR1 is LNHDA and CDR2 SQIVND (reference sequence). Of note for this clone: Antigen specificity is unknown.

The genes are TRBV19 and TRBJ1-1; 7 bases line up with TRBD1. This sample comprised blood, obtained before transplantation. The source of this sequence is a woman aged 18 to 50 who later had graft-versus-host disease after an allogeneic stem cell transplant. The CDR3 region is CATTEGAWTEAFF. Here the CDR3 DNA reads TGTGCCACTACAGAGGGGGCTTGGACTGAAGCTTTCTTT.